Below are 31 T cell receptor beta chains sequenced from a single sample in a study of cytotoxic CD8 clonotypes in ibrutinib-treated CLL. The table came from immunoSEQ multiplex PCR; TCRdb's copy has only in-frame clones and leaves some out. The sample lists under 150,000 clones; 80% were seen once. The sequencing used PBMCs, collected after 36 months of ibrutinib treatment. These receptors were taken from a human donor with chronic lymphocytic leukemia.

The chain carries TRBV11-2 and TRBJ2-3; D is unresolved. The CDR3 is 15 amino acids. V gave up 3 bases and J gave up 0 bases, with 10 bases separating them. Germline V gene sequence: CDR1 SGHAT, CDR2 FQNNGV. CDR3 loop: CASSLGGVSTDTQYF. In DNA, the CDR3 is TGTGCCAGCAGCTTGGGTGGGGTTAGCACAGATACGCAGTATTTT.

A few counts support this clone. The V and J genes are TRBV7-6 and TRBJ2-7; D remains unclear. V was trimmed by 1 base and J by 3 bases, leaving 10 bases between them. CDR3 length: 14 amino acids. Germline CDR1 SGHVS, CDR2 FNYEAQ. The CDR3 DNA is TGTGCCAGCAGCTTAGGAGGTAGTCTCTACGAGCAGTACTTC. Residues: CASSLGGSLYEQYF.

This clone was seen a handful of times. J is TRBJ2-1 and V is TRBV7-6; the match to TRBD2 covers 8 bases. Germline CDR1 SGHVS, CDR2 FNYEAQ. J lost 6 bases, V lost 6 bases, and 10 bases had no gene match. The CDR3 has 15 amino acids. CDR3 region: CASSRWGSGINEQFF. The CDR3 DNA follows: TGTGCCAGCAGTCGATGGGGTAGCGGGATCAATGAGCAGTTCTTC. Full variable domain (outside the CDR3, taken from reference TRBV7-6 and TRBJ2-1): GAGVSQSPRYKVTKRGQDVALRCDPISGHVSLYWYRQALGQGPEFLTYFNYEAQQDKSGLPNDRFSAERPEGSISTLTIQRTEQRDSAMYRCASSRWGSGINEQFFGPGTRLTVL.

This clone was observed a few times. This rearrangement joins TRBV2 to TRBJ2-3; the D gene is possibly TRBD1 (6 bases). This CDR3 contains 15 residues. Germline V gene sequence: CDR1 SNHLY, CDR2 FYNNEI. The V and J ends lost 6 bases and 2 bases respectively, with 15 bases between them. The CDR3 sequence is CASRVGQTVTDTQYF. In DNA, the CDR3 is TGTGCCAGCAGGGTCGGACAGACGGTCACAGATACGCAGTATTTT.

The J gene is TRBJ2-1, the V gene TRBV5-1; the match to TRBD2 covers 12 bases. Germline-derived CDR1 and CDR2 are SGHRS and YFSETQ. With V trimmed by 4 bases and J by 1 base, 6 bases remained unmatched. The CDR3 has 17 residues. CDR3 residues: CASSMTSGGVSYNEQFF. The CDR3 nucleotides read TGCGCCAGCAGCATGACTAGCGGGGGCGTATCCTACAATGAGCAGTTCTTC.

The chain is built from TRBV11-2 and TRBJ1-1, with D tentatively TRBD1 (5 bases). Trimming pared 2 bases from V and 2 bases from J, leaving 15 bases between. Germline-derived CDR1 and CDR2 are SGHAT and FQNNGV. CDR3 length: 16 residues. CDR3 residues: CASSLWAGPVNTEAFF. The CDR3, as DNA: TGTGCCAGCAGCTTATGGGCGGGACCAGTTAACACTGAAGCTTTCTTT.

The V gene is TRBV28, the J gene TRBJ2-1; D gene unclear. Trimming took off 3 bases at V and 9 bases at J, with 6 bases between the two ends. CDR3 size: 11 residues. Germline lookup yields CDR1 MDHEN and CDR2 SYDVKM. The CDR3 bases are TGTGCCAGCAGTTTCACCAGTGAGCAGTTCTTC. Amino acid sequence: CASSFTSEQFF.

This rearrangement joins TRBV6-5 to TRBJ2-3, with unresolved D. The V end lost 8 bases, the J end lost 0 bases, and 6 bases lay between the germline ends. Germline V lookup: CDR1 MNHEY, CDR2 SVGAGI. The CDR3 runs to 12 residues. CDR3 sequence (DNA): TGTGCCAGCTTCGGTAGCACAGATACGCAGTATTTT. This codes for CASFGSTDTQYF.

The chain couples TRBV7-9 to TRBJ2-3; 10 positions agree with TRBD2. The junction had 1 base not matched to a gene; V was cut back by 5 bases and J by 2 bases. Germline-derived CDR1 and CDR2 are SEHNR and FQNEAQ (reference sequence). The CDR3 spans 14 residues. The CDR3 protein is CASSGLADTDTQYF. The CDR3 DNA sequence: TGTGCCAGCAGCGGACTAGCGGACACAGATACGCAGTATTTT.

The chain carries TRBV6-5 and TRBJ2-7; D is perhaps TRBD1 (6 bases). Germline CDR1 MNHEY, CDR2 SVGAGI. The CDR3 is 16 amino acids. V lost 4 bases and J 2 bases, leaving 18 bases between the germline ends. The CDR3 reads CASSLLPYRVTYEQYF. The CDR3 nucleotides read TGTGCCAGCAGTTTACTCCCTTACAGGGTTACCTACGAGCAGTACTTC.

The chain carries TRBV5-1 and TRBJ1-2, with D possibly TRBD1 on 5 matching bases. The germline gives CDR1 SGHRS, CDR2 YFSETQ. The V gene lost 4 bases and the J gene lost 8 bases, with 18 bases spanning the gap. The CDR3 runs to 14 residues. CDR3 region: CASSLIGDGGGYTF. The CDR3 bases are TGCGCCAGCAGCCTAATTGGGGACGGCGGGGGCTACACCTTC.

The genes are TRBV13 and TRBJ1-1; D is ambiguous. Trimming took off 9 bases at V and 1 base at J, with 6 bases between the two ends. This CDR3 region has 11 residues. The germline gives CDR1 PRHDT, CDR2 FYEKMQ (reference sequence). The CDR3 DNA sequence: TGTGCCAGGGGGAGGAACACTGAAGCTTTCTTT. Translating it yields CARGRNTEAFF.

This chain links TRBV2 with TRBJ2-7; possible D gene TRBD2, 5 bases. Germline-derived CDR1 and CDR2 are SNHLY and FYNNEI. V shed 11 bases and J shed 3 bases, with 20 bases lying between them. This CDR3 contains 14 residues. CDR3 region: CAGSSTRLFYEQYF. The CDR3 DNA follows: TGTGCCGGGAGCAGCACTCGGTTGTTCTACGAGCAGTACTTC.

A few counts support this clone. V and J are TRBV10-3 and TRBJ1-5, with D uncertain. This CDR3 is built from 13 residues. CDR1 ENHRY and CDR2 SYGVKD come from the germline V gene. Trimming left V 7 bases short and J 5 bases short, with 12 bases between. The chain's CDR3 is CAITAGEDQPQHF. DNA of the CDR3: TGTGCCATCACCGCCGGGGAAGATCAGCCCCAGCATTTT.

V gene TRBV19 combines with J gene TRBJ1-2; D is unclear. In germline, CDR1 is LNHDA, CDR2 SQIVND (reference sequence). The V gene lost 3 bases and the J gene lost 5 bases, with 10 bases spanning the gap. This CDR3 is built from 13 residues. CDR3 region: CASSMMGYYGYTF. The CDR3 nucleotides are TGTGCCAGTAGTATGATGGGTTATTATGGCTACACCTTC. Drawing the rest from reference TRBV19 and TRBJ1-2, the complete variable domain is DGGITQSPKYLFRKEGQNVTLSCEQNLNHDAMYWYRQDPGQGLRLIYYSQIVNDFQKGDIAEGYSVSREKKESFPLTVTSAQKNPTAFYLCASSMMGYYGYTFGSGTRLTVV.

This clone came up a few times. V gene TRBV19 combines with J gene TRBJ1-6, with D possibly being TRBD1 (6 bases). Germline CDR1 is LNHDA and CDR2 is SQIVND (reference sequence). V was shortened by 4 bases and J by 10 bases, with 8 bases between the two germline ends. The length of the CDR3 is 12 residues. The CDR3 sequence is CASSTGGSPLHF. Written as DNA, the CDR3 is TGTGCCAGTAGTACGGGGGGCTCACCCCTCCACTTT.

Here the CDR3 reads CASSVTGTAYNEQFF. The CDR3 DNA is TGCGCCAGCAGTGTTACCGGGACAGCCTACAATGAGCAGTTCTTC. The V call is TRBV10-1, the J call TRBJ2-1, with 7 bases fitting TRBD1. Per germline, CDR1 WNHNN and CDR2 SYGVQD (reference sequence). Trimming removed 4 bases from V and 2 bases from J; junction bases left unmatched: 5. The CDR3 is made up of 15 amino acids.

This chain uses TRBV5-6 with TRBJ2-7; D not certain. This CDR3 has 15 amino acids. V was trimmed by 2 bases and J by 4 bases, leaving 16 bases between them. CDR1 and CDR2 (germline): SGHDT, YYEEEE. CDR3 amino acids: CASSLLTDWGYEQYF. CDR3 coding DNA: TGTGCCAGCAGCTTACTGACTGACTGGGGTTACGAGCAGTACTTC. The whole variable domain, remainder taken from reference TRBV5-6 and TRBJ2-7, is DAGVTQSPTHLIKTRGQQVTLRCSPKSGHDTVSWYQQALGQGPQFIFQYYEEEERQRGNFPDRFSGHQFPNYSSELNVNALLLGDSALYLCASSLLTDWGYEQYFGPGTRLTVT.

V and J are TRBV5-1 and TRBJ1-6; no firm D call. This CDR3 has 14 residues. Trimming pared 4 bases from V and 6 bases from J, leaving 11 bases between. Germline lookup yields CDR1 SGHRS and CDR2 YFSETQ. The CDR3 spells CASSLGQPNSPLHF. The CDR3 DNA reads TGCGCCAGCAGCCTCGGGCAGCCTAATTCACCCCTCCACTTT.

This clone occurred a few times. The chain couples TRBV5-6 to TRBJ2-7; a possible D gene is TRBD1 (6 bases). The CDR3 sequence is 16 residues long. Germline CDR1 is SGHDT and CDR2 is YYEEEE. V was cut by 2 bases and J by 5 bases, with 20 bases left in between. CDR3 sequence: CASSLPGYNRDHEQYF. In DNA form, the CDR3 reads TGTGCCAGCAGCTTACCAGGATACAACAGGGACCACGAGCAGTACTTC.

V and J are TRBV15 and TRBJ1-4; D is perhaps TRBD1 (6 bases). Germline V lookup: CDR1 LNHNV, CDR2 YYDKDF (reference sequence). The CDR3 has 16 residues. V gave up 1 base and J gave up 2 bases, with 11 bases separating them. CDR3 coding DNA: TGTGCCACCAGCAGAGCTAGGGGGGCCACTAATGAAAAACTGTTTTTT. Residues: CATSRARGATNEKLFF.

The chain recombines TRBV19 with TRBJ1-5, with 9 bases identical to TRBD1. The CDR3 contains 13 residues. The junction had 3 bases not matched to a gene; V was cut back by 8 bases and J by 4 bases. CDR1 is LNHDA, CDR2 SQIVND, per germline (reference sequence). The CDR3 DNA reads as TGTGCCAGTTTAGACAGGGGGAATCAGCCCCAGCATTTT. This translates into CASLDRGNQPQHF.

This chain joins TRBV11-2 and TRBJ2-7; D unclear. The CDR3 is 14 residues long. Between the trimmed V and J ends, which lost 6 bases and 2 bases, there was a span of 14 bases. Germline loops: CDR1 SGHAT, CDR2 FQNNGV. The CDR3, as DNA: TGTGCCAGCAGTCCACAGTACCTTACCTACGAGCAGTACTTC. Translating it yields CASSPQYLTYEQYF. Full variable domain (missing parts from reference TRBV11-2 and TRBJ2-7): EAGVAQSPRYKIIEKRQSVAFWCNPISGHATLYWYQQILGQGPKLLIQFQNNGVVDDSQLPKDRFSAERLKGVDSTLKIQPAKLEDSAVYLCASSPQYLTYEQYFGPGTRLTVT.

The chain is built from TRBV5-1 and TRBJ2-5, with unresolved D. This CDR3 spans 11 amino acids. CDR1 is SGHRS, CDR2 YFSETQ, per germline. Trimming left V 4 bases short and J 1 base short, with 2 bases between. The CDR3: CASSVQETQYF. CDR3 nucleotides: TGCGCCAGCAGCGTCCAAGAGACCCAGTACTTC.

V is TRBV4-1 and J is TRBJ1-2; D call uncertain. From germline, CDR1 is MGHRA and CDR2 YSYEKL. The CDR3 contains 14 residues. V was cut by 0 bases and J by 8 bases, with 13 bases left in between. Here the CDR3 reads CASSQDFVVQGYTF. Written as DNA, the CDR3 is TGCGCCAGCAGCCAAGATTTTGTAGTGCAAGGCTACACCTTC.

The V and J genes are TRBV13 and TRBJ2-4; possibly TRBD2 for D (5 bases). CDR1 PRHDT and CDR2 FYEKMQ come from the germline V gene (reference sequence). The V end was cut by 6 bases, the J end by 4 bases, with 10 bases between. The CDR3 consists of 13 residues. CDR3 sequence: CASRDGIKNIQYF. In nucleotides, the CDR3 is TGTGCCAGCAGGGACGGGATAAAAAACATTCAGTACTTC.

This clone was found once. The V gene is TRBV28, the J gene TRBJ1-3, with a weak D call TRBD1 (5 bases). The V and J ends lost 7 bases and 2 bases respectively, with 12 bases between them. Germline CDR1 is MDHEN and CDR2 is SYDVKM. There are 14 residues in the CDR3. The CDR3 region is CASNQGGAGNTIYF. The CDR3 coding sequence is TGTGCCAGCAACCAGGGAGGGGCTGGAAACACCATATATTTT.

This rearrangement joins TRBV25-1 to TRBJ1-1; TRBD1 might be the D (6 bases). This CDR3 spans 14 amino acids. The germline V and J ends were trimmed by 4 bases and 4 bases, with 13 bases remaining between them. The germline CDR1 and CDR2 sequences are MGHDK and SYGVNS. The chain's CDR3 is CASSVVQGRTEAFF. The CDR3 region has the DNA TGTGCCAGCAGTGTGGTACAGGGCCGCACTGAAGCTTTCTTT.

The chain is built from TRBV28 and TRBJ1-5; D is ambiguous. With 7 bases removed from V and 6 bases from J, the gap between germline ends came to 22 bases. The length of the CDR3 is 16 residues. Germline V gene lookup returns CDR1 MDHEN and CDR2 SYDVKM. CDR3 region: CASNDFRGWATQPQHF. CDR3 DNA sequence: TGTGCCAGCAACGACTTTCGGGGTTGGGCGACTCAGCCCCAGCATTTT.

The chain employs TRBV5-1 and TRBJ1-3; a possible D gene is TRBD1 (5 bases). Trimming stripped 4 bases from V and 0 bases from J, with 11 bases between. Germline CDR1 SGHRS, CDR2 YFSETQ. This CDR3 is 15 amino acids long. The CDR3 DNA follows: TGCGCCAGCAGCCCGGGACTCACCTCTGGAAACACCATATATTTT. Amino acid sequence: CASSPGLTSGNTIYF.

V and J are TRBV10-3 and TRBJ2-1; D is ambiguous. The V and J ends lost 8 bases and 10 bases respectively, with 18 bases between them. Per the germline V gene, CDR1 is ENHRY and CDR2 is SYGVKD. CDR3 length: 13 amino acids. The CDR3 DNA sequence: TGTGCCATCTGTAGGGAACTTTCCCCAGAGCAGTTCTTC. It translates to CAICRELSPEQFF.